These T cell receptor beta chains were read from a single sample in a study of blood T cell repertoires in COVID-19. Clones were sequenced by immunoSEQ multiplex PCR, and TCRdb holds only the in-frame ones, with some missing. The table records fewer than 80,000 clones, roughly 87% of them present only once. Sequenced material: peripheral blood. The receptor source for this set is a man aged 30 to 45 with acute or convalescent COVID-19. Both conserved end residues are part of each CDR3. A D gene is named only where the DNA matches it firmly. Some rows have no size entry. The others give once, few or many, or a class for an expanded clone.

d_gene	v_gene	j_gene	abundance	CDR3aa	CDR3nt
TRBD2	TRBV28	TRBJ2-7	NA	CASSLYGRASTYEQYF	TGTGCCAGCAGTTTATACGGGAGGGCCTCCACCTACGAGCAGTACTTC
NA	TRBV7-9	TRBJ1-3	NA	CASSLSYPGGNTIYF	TGTGCCAGCAGCTTATCTTACCCCGGGGGAAACACCATATATTTT
NA	TRBV5-1	TRBJ2-1	once	CASSSGLVPYNEQFF	TGCGCCAGCAGCTCGGGACTCGTTCCCTACAATGAGCAGTTCTTC
TRBD1	TRBV28	TRBJ1-2	NA	CASEGANPYGYTF	TGTGCCTCGGAGGGGGCGAACCCCTATGGCTACACCTTC
NA	TRBV6-4	TRBJ1-6	NA	CASSAGDNSPLHF	TGTGCCAGCAGTGCAGGGGATAATTCACCCCTCCACTTT
TRBD2	TRBV7-2	TRBJ2-6	NA	CASSLGAGAGANVLTF	TGTGCCAGCAGCTTAGGTGCGGGAGCTGGGGCCAACGTCCTGACTTTC
TRBD1	TRBV7-2	TRBJ1-5	NA	CASSLGGQGSNQPQHF	TGTGCCAGCAGCTTAGGCGGACAGGGGTCAAATCAGCCCCAGCATTTT
NA	TRBV12-5	TRBJ1-5	NA	CASGLKRYQPQHF	TGTGCTAGTGGTTTGAAACGGTATCAGCCCCAGCATTTT
NA	TRBV9	TRBJ2-1	NA	CASSVGGSDEQFF	TGTGCCAGCAGCGTAGGTGGTTCGGATGAGCAGTTCTTC
NA	TRBV9	TRBJ1-3	few	CASSVSGLLSGNTIYF	TGTGCCAGCAGCGTATCCGGACTCCTCTCTGGAAACACCATATATTTT
TRBD2	TRBV18	TRBJ2-7	NA	CASSPYLGLGSEQYF	TGTGCCAGCTCACCTTATCTGGGACTAGGCTCCGAGCAGTACTTC
TRBD1	TRBV10-2	TRBJ2-5	NA	CASSDLGTGLETQYF	TGCGCCAGCAGTGACCTAGGGACAGGCCTAGAGACCCAGTACTTC
NA	TRBV11-2	TRBJ2-7	NA	CASSPTGDSPYEQYF	TGTGCCAGCAGCCCAACGGGGGACAGTCCCTACGAGCAGTACTTC
NA	TRBV11-2	TRBJ1-4	NA	CASSSESGVGKLFF	TGTGCCAGCAGCTCAGAATCAGGGGTGGGAAAACTGTTTTTT
TRBD2	TRBV3-1/TRBV3-2	TRBJ2-1	NA	CASSRSSGGSYNEQFF	TGTGCCAGCAGCCGGTCTAGCGGGGGATCCTACAATGAGCAGTTCTTC
TRBD2	TRBV30	TRBJ2-1	NA	CAWNPGLATNEQFF	TGTGCCTGGAACCCGGGACTAGCCACCAATGAGCAGTTCTTC
TRBD2	TRBV10-3	TRBJ2-1	NA	CAISAASGRATYNEQFF	TGTGCCATCAGTGCGGCTAGCGGGAGGGCCACCTACAATGAGCAGTTCTTC
NA	TRBV28	TRBJ1-4	NA	CASLGSNRAREKLFF	TGTGCCAGCCTTGGTAGTAACAGGGCGAGGGAAAAACTGTTTTTT
TRBD1	TRBV11-2	TRBJ2-2	NA	CASSLKGADTGELFF	TGTGCCAGCAGCCTTAAGGGGGCGGACACCGGGGAGCTGTTTTTT
TRBD2	TRBV2	TRBJ2-4	NA	CASSDELAGDIQYF	TGTGCCAGCAGTGACGAACTAGCGGGGGACATTCAGTACTTC
TRBD2	TRBV10-1	TRBJ2-2	NA	CASSDFGRASGTGELFF	TGCGCCAGCAGTGATTTCGGGAGGGCCTCTGGCACCGGGGAGCTGTTTTTT
TRBD2	TRBV30	TRBJ2-7	NA	CAWSVLGRENYEQYF	TGTGCCTGGAGTGTACTTGGGCGGGAGAACTACGAGCAGTACTTC
NA	TRBV6-6	TRBJ2-7	few	CASSRNHEGEQYF	TGTGCCAGCAGTCGGAACCACGAGGGCGAGCAGTACTTC
TRBD1	TRBV27	TRBJ2-7	once	CASSFRDRGTEQYF	TGTGCCAGCAGTTTCCGGGACAGGGGAACCGAGCAGTACTTC
NA	TRBV28	TRBJ2-3	once	CASSFISLVGDTQYF	TGTGCCAGCAGTTTCATCAGTCTAGTGGGAGATACGCAGTATTTT
NA	TRBV5-4	TRBJ2-3	NA	CASSSPQRDTQYF	TGTGCCAGCAGCTCGCCTCAGAGGGATACGCAGTATTTT
TRBD1	TRBV11-2	TRBJ2-1	NA	CASSLGTANEQFF	TGTGCCAGCAGCCTGGGGACAGCCAATGAGCAGTTCTTC
TRBD2	TRBV7-9	TRBJ2-1	NA	CASSFSGSYNEQFF	TGTGCCAGCAGCTTTAGCGGGAGTTACAATGAGCAGTTCTTC
NA	TRBV5-6	TRBJ1-1	NA	CASSLYLEAFF	TGTGCCAGCAGCTTGTATCTTGAAGCTTTCTTT